These T cell receptor beta chains were read from a single sample in a study of beta chain features in type 1 diabetes. Generated by immunoSEQ multiplex PCR, the TCRdb table keeps only in-frame clones and is missing some. Found here are about 900,000 clones, about 17% of them singletons; the top ten hold 0.02% to 0.03%. Sequenced input: naive CD4+ T cells from blood. All receptors derive from a woman in her late teens or twenties in good health. CDR3s include the opening cysteine and the closing phenylalanine or tryptophan. Each record gives: D gene, V gene, J gene, clone size, CDR3 DNA, CDR3 protein. D genes are given only for firm matches. Size is stated for part of the rows, as once, few or many counts, or as a class when the clone is expanded.

d_gene: .; v_gene: TRBV7-7; j_gene: TRBJ2-5; abundance: .; CDR3nt: TGTGCTAGCAGCTCCCGAAGTCAAGAGACCCAGTACTTC; CDR3aa: CASSSRSQETQYF
d_gene: TRBD1; v_gene: TRBV6-1; j_gene: TRBJ1-5; abundance: .; CDR3nt: TGTGCCAGCAGTGAAGGGGAGCAGGGGGTTGATCAGCCCCAGCATTTT; CDR3aa: CASSEGEQGVDQPQHF
d_gene: .; v_gene: TRBV6-5; j_gene: TRBJ1-1; abundance: .; CDR3nt: TGTGCCAGCAGTGTATCTTGGGGCACTGAAGCTTTCTTT; CDR3aa: CASSVSWGTEAFF
d_gene: .; v_gene: TRBV7-9; j_gene: TRBJ2-5; abundance: .; CDR3nt: TGTGCCAGCAGCCCGGATCCGAGGAGCGCCCAGTACTTC; CDR3aa: CASSPDPRSAQYF
d_gene: TRBD1; v_gene: TRBV4-3; j_gene: TRBJ2-1; abundance: few; CDR3nt: TGCGCCAGCAGCCAAGGTATCCGGGACAGCAGAAAGTTCTTC; CDR3aa: CASSQGIRDSRKFF
d_gene: .; v_gene: TRBV4-2; j_gene: TRBJ1-1; abundance: .; CDR3nt: TGTGCCAGCAGCCAAACAGGAATGGGCGCTGAAGCTTTCTTT; CDR3aa: CASSQTGMGAEAFF
d_gene: TRBD1; v_gene: TRBV2; j_gene: TRBJ2-3; abundance: .; CDR3nt: TGTGCCAGCAGAGCGGGGACAGGGGGCACAGATACGCAGTATTTT; CDR3aa: CASRAGTGGTDTQYF
d_gene: TRBD1; v_gene: TRBV28; j_gene: TRBJ2-7; abundance: .; CDR3nt: TGTGCCTGCAATCCGGGACAGGGGACCTACGAGCAGTACTTC; CDR3aa: CACNPGQGTYEQYF
d_gene: .; v_gene: TRBV10-2; j_gene: TRBJ2-1; abundance: .; CDR3nt: TGCGCCAGCGCGTTAAGCGGAGAGTACAATGAGCAGTTCTTC; CDR3aa: CASALSGEYNEQFF
d_gene: .; v_gene: TRBV7-8; j_gene: TRBJ2-7; abundance: .; CDR3nt: TGTGCCAGCAGCTTAGACAGGTTTTACGAGCAGTACTTC; CDR3aa: CASSLDRFYEQYF
d_gene: TRBD2; v_gene: TRBV4-1; j_gene: TRBJ2-1; abundance: .; CDR3nt: TGCGCCAGCAGCCAAGGCGCGAATCTAGCGCGGGAGGGAATCTTC; CDR3aa: CASSQGANLAREGIF
d_gene: .; v_gene: TRBV6-5; j_gene: TRBJ2-7; abundance: few; CDR3nt: TGTGCCAGCAGTTACAGCTCAGGCGGGAATGGCTACGAGCAGTACTTC; CDR3aa: CASSYSSGGNGYEQYF
d_gene: TRBD2; v_gene: TRBV6-5; j_gene: TRBJ2-1; abundance: .; CDR3nt: TGTGCCAGCAGTTTATTAAGCGGGAGTGGGGTCAATGAGCAGTTCTTC; CDR3aa: CASSLLSGSGVNEQFF
d_gene: .; v_gene: TRBV7-9; j_gene: TRBJ2-1; abundance: .; CDR3nt: TGTGCCAGCAGCGTCGAACAGGGTAATGAGCAGTTCTTC; CDR3aa: CASSVEQGNEQFF
d_gene: TRBD1; v_gene: TRBV29-1; j_gene: TRBJ2-1; abundance: .; CDR3nt: TGCAGCGCCACCGGGACAGGGAATGAGCAGTTCTTC; CDR3aa: CSATGTGNEQFF
d_gene: .; v_gene: TRBV7-9; j_gene: TRBJ2-1; abundance: few; CDR3nt: TGTGCCAGCAGCTGGAGAGGGCAGGGAGGTGGCAATGAGCAGTTCTTC; CDR3aa: CASSWRGQGGGNEQFF